This T cell receptor beta chain was identified during a study of blood T cells in healthy people across ages. Background on the study: About one barcoded beta molecule per two T cells was the capture yield of template switching. General study results and limits: While age rose, TCR beta diversity per million T cells dropped in a roughly linear way.

Per the germline V gene, CDR1 is LGHNA and CDR2 is YNFKEQ. The CDR3 is made up of 15 amino acids. With 1 base clipped from V and 1 base from J, the junction kept 1 base outside the gene matches. Isolation of PBMCs gave at least 7 million cells per sample. Comment on this clonotype: Its antigen remains unknown. Since a much larger clone is just one base distant, this may be a read error.

Primers used in a second PCR of roughly 7 to 12 cycles were a sample-barcoded 5' primer and a J-beta primer mix. Every single cDNA molecule received a tag from a template-switch adaptor with 12 random nucleotides. TCRdb called the 5' RACE reads again in MiXCR, with one record for every CDR3 protein. The sample lists about 1,400,000 distinct CDR3 sequences, 59% occurring once. The sequenced sample was blood. This clonotype was sampled from a man between 18 and 35 years old in good health. The chain uses TRBV4-2 and TRBJ2-3; 8 bases are shared with TRBD2. As DNA, the CDR3 is TGTGCCAGCAGCCAAGCGACTAGCGGCACAGATACGCAGTATTTT. It translates to CASSQATSGTDTQYF.